These 9 T cell receptor beta chains were all obtained from the same sample, sequenced in a study of beta chain features in type 1 diabetes. Isolated RNA was reverse transcribed in full, so expressed TCRB transcripts were sequenced. Produced via immunoSEQ multiplex PCR; TCRdb's table is partial and in-frame only. The sample comprises about 40,000 clones, 64% of which are singletons, and around 2% rests with the top ten. The specimen was Tregs from blood. All receptors derive from a woman between 25 and 40 years old in good health.

The CDR3 loop reads CASNRAGEQFF. The CDR3 bases are TGCGCCAGCAACCGAGCCGGTGAGCAGTTCTTC. The chain employs TRBV10-2 and TRBJ2-1, with D hard to call. V was clipped by 7 bases and J by 9 bases, with 10 bases between them. CDR1 WSHSY and CDR2 SAAADI come from the germline V gene. The CDR3 is made up of 11 amino acids.

The rearrangement links TRBV29-1 to TRBJ2-1; TRBD2 agrees at 11 bases. Germline values: CDR1 SQVTM, CDR2 ANQGSEA. The CDR3 sequence is 13 residues long. Trimming took 2 bases from V and 15 from J; bases not matched to a gene: 9. The CDR3 protein is CSVEPTSGTTRFF. Here the CDR3 DNA reads TGCAGCGTTGAACCGACTAGCGGGACCACTAGGTTCTTC.

The chain uses TRBV12-2 and TRBJ1-4; the table's D call, TRBD1, was not checked against the DNA. TRBV12-2 is a listed pseudogene. The CDR3 has 15 amino acids. CDR3 loop: CASRLAGAGAEKLFF. The CDR3 DNA reads TGTGCAAGTCGCTTAGCGGGGGCAGGGGCTGAAAAACTGTTTTTT.

This chain uses TRBV18 with TRBJ1-2; the D is unclear. The CDR3 contains 14 residues. Germline-derived CDR1 and CDR2 are KGHSH and LQKENI. Trimming stripped 3 bases from V and 4 bases from J, with 12 bases between. This CDR3 is CASSPKSLFYGYTF. CDR3 nucleotide sequence: TGTGCCAGCTCACCCAAGTCCCTATTCTATGGCTACACCTTC.

In this sample, this clone turned up once. The chain has TRBV30 and TRBJ1-2; no clear D gene. The CDR3 covers 13 residues. Trimming removed 0 bases from V and 5 bases from J, with 10 bases in between. Germline V gives CDR1 GTSNPN, CDR2 SVGIG (reference sequence). CDR3 amino acids: CAWSVLGLYGYTF. CDR3 DNA sequence: TGTGCCTGGAGTGTACTAGGGCTTTATGGCTACACCTTC.

V gene TRBV13 combines with J gene TRBJ2-2; D is perhaps TRBD2 (5 bases). The CDR3 spans 17 residues. CDR1 PRHDT and CDR2 FYEKMQ come from the germline V gene (reference sequence). Trimming took off 4 bases at V and 1 base at J, with 16 bases between the two ends. CDR3 in DNA: TGTGCCAGCAGCTCCCCGTGGGAGCGTAGGAACACCGGGGAGCTGTTTTTT. Translated: CASSSPWERRNTGELFF.

This clone appeared a few times. The chain couples TRBV29-1 to TRBJ2-7; the match to TRBD2 covers 9 bases. The germline CDR1 and CDR2 sequences are SQVTM and ANQGSEA. J lost 7 bases, V lost 1 base, and 2 bases had no gene match. The CDR3 runs to 12 residues. This CDR3 is CSVEGTSEEQYF. CDR3 sequence (DNA): TGCAGCGTTGAAGGGACTAGCGAAGAGCAGTACTTC.

CDR3 DNA: TGCGCCAGCAGTCCCCCAGGGGCGGGGGGCTACGAGCAGTACTTC. Its protein is CASSPPGAGGYEQYF. This chain uses TRBV23-1 with TRBJ2-7; 8 nucleotides line up with TRBD2. TRBV23-1 is an open reading frame whose function is uncertain. This CDR3 is built from 15 residues. The V segment lost 4 bases and the J segment 3 bases; nucleotides outside the gene matches: 8.

Note on this clone: This sample includes further DNA sequences coding for the same CDR3. The chain is built from TRBV28 and TRBJ1-1, with unresolved D. The V gene lost 1 base and the J gene lost 1 base, with 4 bases spanning the gap. The CDR3 length is 13 residues. Germline lookup yields CDR1 MDHEN and CDR2 SYDVKM. DNA for the CDR3: TGTGCCAGCAGTTTATCCAGGAACACTGAAGCTTTCTTT. Translating it yields CASSLSRNTEAFF.